This is a list of T cell receptor beta chains from one sample in a study of beta chain features in type 1 diabetes. Sequenced by immunoSEQ multiplex PCR; TCRdb stores in-frame clones only, minus some. The sample includes almost 250,000 clones, roughly 15% seen only once; the top ten take approximately 0.024%. The specimen was naive CD4+ T cells from blood. All receptors derive from a woman aged 40 to 50 in good health. Each CDR3 is given with its conserved first and last residue. Each record gives: D gene, CDR3 length, clone size, V gene, J gene, CDR3 protein, CDR3 DNA. The D gene is left open where the match is weak. A clone size is listed for some rows: how often the clone was seen (once, few, many), or a class if it is expanded.

>TRBD1|19|NA|TRBV14|TRBJ2-5
CASSQRDRVGKSAQETQYF
TGTGCCAGCAGCCAACGGGACAGGGTCGGTAAAAGCGCCCAAGAGACCCAGTACTTC
>NA|16|NA|TRBV6-7|TRBJ2-2
CASSYSSSGSSGELFF
TGTGCCAGCAGTTACTCGTCCTCGGGGTCGTCCGGGGAGCTGTTTTTT
>NA|14|NA|TRBV11-2|TRBJ2-5
CASSLTDIQGTQYF
TGTGCCAGCAGCTTAACGGACATTCAAGGGACCCAGTACTTC
>TRBD2|15|NA|TRBV10-3|TRBJ2-5
CAISESGGVIETQYF
TGTGCCATCAGTGAGTCCGGGGGGGTGATCGAGACCCAGTACTTC
>TRBD1|16|few|TRBV2|TRBJ1-5
CASSETTGTGWQPQHF
TGTGCCAGCAGTGAAACCACCGGGACAGGGTGGCAGCCCCAGCATTTT
>TRBD1|14|NA|TRBV7-6|TRBJ2-2
CASSTRQGSGELFF
TGTGCCAGCAGCACCCGACAGGGGTCCGGGGAGCTGTTTTTT
>NA|15|few|TRBV6-1|TRBJ2-3
CASSEVSVAEGTQYF
TGTGCCAGCAGTGAAGTCAGCGTGGCGGAAGGTACGCAGTATTTT
>TRBD1|13|NA|TRBV6-4|TRBJ1-2
CASSPQGFSGYTF
TGTGCCAGCAGTCCACAGGGGTTCAGTGGCTACACCTTC
>NA|12|few|TRBV29-1|TRBJ1-2
CSVMGGGNGYTF
TGCAGCGTTATGGGCGGGGGGAACGGCTACACCTTC
>NA|16|NA|TRBV4-1|TRBJ2-7
CASSQDQADLGYEQYF
TGCGCCAGCAGCCAAGATCAGGCCGATCTGGGCTACGAGCAGTACTTC
>TRBD1|15|NA|TRBV28|TRBJ1-5
CASSLIQGGNQPQHF
TGTGCCAGCAGTTTAATCCAGGGGGGCAATCAGCCCCAGCATTTT
>TRBD2|17|NA|TRBV9|TRBJ2-5
CASSVASSGGYQETQYF
TGTGCCAGCAGCGTAGCTTCTTCCGGGGGGTACCAAGAGACCCAGTACTTC
>TRBD1|14|NA|TRBV15|TRBJ1-2
CATSTSGTGYRYTF
TGTGCCACCAGCACCTCCGGGACAGGGTATCGCTACACCTTC
>TRBD2|14|few|TRBV6-6|TRBJ2-3
CAARLAGGTDTQYF
TGTGCTGCGCGACTAGCGGGGGGGACAGATACGCAGTATTTT
>NA|14|few|TRBV5-1|TRBJ2-5
CASTALATQETQYF
TGCGCCAGCACCGCCCTAGCTACCCAAGAGACCCAGTACTTC
>NA|12|NA|TRBV9|TRBJ2-3
CASSPRGDTQYF
TGTGCCAGCAGCCCCCGGGGAGATACGCAGTATTTT
>TRBD2|16|NA|TRBV5-4|TRBJ2-2
CASSLGLAGGTGELFF
TGTGCCAGCAGCTTGGGACTAGCGGGGGGGACCGGGGAGCTGTTTTTT
>TRBD2|16|few|TRBV6-5|TRBJ2-4
CASSYSRTSGGDIQYF
TGTGCCAGCAGTTACTCGAGGACTAGTGGGGGGGACATTCAGTACTTC
>NA|13|NA|TRBV4-3|TRBJ1-1
CASSHGVDTEAFF
TGCGCCAGCAGCCACGGGGTGGACACTGAAGCTTTCTTT
>NA|13|NA|TRBV9|TRBJ1-5
CASSADTDRPQHF
TGTGCCAGCAGCGCCGACACCGATCGGCCCCAGCATTTT
>NA|19|NA|TRBV21-1|TRBJ2-3
CASSNLSAEVSVLIGTQYF
TGTGCCAGCAGCAACTTGAGCGCCGAGGTGTCGGTATTGATTGGTACGCAGTATTTT
>NA|17|NA|TRBV4-1|TRBJ2-3
CASSHVGRGSDTDTQYF
TGCGCCAGCAGCCACGTCGGGCGGGGCAGCGACACAGATACGCAGTATTTT
>TRBD1|15|few|TRBV7-9|TRBJ1-1
CASSARDRGNTEAFF
TGTGCCAGCAGCGCCCGGGACAGGGGGAACACTGAAGCTTTCTTT
>NA|12|NA|TRBV18|TRBJ1-5
CASSPGVQPQHF
TGTGCCAGCTCACCAGGAGTCCAGCCCCAGCATTTT
>NA|13|NA|TRBV6-1|TRBJ2-3
CASRQGGTDTQYF
TGTGCCAGCAGGCAGGGCGGCACAGATACGCAGTATTTT
>NA|14|few|TRBV10-3|TRBJ1-1
CAIRQGSENTEAFF
TGTGCCATCAGACAGGGAAGCGAGAACACTGAAGCTTTCTTT
>TRBD1|12|few|TRBV11-2|TRBJ1-2
CASSSTGFGYTF
TGTGCCAGCAGTTCGACAGGGTTTGGCTACACCTTC
>NA|16|few|TRBV11-2|TRBJ1-2
CASSPPVSGTNYGYTF
TGTGCCAGCAGCCCCCCCGTGTCAGGGACTAACTATGGCTACACCTTC
>TRBD2|14|NA|TRBV9|TRBJ2-5
CASSPQRGQETQYF
TGTGCCAGCAGCCCACAGCGGGGCCAAGAGACCCAGTACTTC
>TRBD1|17|NA|TRBV9|TRBJ2-2
CASSARGDRVRAGELFF
TGTGCCAGCAGCGCCCGAGGGGACAGGGTTAGAGCCGGGGAGCTGTTTTTT